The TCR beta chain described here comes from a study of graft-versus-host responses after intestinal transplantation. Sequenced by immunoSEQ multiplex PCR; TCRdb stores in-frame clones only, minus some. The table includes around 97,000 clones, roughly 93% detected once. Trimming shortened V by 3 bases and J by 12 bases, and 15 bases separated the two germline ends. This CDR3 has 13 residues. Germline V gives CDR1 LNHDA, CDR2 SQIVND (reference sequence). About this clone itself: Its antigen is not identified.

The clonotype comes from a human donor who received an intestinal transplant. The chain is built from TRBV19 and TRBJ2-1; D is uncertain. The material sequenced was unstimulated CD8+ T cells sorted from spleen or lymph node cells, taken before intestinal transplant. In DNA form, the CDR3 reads TGTGCCAGTAGTATGGAGTTGTGGCTAGGGCAGTTCTTC. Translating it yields CASSMELWLGQFF.